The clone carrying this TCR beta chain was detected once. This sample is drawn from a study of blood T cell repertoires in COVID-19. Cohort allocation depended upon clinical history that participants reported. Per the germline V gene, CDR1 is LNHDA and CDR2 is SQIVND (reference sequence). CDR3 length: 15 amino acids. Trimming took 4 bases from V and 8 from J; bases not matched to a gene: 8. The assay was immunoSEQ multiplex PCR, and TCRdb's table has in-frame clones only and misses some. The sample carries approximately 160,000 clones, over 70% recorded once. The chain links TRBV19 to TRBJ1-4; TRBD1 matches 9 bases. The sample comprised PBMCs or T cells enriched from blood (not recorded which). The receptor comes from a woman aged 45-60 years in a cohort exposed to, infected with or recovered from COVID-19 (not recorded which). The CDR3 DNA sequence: TGTGCCAGTAGTACGGACAGGGGAGGGAGCGAAAAACTGTTTTTT. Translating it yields CASSTDRGGSEKLFF.